Listed below are T cell receptor beta chains from one sample, sequenced in a study of CD8+ T cells in alopecia areata. Libraries were prepared by immunoSEQ multiplex PCR; TCRdb keeps only in-frame clonotypes and omits some of them. The sample lists 200,000 to 250,000 clones, 50% to 60% seen once, with less than 0.6% in the top ten. Sequencing used CD4+ T cells sorted from blood, obtained at week 0. The source is a human donor with alopecia areata. The CDR3 runs from the conserved cysteine through the conserved F or W. A D gene is named only where the DNA matches it firmly. A clone size is listed for some rows: how often the clone was seen (once, few, many), or a class if it is expanded.

d_call j_call clone_size v_call cdr3_nt cdr3_aa
. TRBJ2-1 . TRBV9 TGTGCCAGCAGCTCCGGGGCGGCGGGAGAGCAGTTCTTC CASSSGAAGEQFF
. TRBJ2-1 . TRBV5-1 TGCGCCAGCAGCGCGCTCACTGGAGGAGGCTCCTACAATGAGCAGTTCTTC CASSALTGGGSYNEQFF
. TRBJ2-2 . TRBV2 TGTGCCAGCAGGCTCGAGGGGTCCGGGGAGCTGTTTTTT CASRLEGSGELFF
. TRBJ1-1 . TRBV7-3 TGTGCCAGCAGCTTGGACAGTAACACTGAAGCTTTCTTT CASSLDSNTEAFF
. TRBJ2-5 few TRBV5-1 TGCGCCAGCAGCCCTTCCCAAGAGACCCAGTACTTC CASSPSQETQYF
. TRBJ2-1 few TRBV19 TGTGCCAGTAGTATAAGTCATAGCCAGGGTGAGCAGTTCTTC CASSISHSQGEQFF
TRBD1 TRBJ1-1 . TRBV18 TGTGCCAGCTCACCACGGGAACAGGGGGATGCAGTGAACACTGAAGCTTTCTTT CASSPREQGDAVNTEAFF
. TRBJ1-1 few TRBV4-1 TGCGCCAGCAGCCAATCTACAGCTATTAACACTGAAGCTTTCTTT CASSQSTAINTEAFF
. TRBJ1-1 . TRBV30 TGTGCCTGGAGCCTTAGGGCTACTGAAGCTTTCTTT CAWSLRATEAFF
TRBD1 TRBJ2-7 few TRBV27 TGTGCCAGCAGTAGGACAGGGACCTACGAGCAGTACTTC CASSRTGTYEQYF
. TRBJ2-3 . TRBV6-5 TGTGCCAGCTCCCCACCCGGGGTCACAGATACGCAGTATTTT CASSPPGVTDTQYF
. TRBJ1-1 once TRBV9 TGTGCCAGCAGCGGTGTTTACACTGAAGCTTTCTTT CASSGVYTEAFF
TRBD2 TRBJ2-1 few TRBV30 TGTGCCTGGAAACTAGCGGGAGTGGATGAGCAGTTCTTC CAWKLAGVDEQFF
. TRBJ1-1 few TRBV4-2 TGTGCCAGCAGCCAAGAACCGGCGAACACTGAAGCTTTCTTT CASSQEPANTEAFF
. TRBJ2-5 . TRBV4-1 TGCGCCAGCAGCCAAGAATTCTGGGGCGCGGAAGAGACCCAGTACTTC CASSQEFWGAEETQYF
. TRBJ2-5 few TRBV5-4 TGTGCCAGCAGCCCATCGGGGCAGAGGGGGCAAGAGACCCAGTACTTC CASSPSGQRGQETQYF
TRBD2 TRBJ2-3 . TRBV30 TGTGCCTGGAGTCGGACGGGACTAGCGGGGTGGGACACAGATACGCAGTATTTT CAWSRTGLAGWDTDTQYF
TRBD1 TRBJ2-1 . TRBV2 TGTGCCAGCAGTGCGGCCAGGGGGCGTGATGAGCAGTTCTTC CASSAARGRDEQFF
. TRBJ1-1 . TRBV30 TGTGCCTGGAGAAGACAGGCCGACACTGAAGCTTTCTTT CAWRRQADTEAFF
. TRBJ2-7 . TRBV13 TGTGCCAGCAGCTTACAGCACGCCTACGAGCAGTACTTC CASSLQHAYEQYF
TRBD1 TRBJ2-1 once TRBV9 TGTGCCAGCAGCGTAGGGGACAGGGATTACAATGAGCAGTTCTTC CASSVGDRDYNEQFF
. TRBJ2-6 . TRBV19 TGTGCCACCCAGAGGACTCGACGGGCGGAATCCGGGGCCAACGTCCTGACTTTC CATQRTRRAESGANVLTF
. TRBJ2-5 . TRBV18 TGTGCCAGCTCACACAGGGAATTCCAAGAGACCCAGTACTTC CASSHREFQETQYF
TRBD2 TRBJ2-7 . TRBV29-1 TGCAGCGTTTCGGGGACTAGCGGGACCGGCACCTACGAGCAGTACTTC CSVSGTSGTGTYEQYF
. TRBJ2-1 . TRBV5-4 TGTGCCAGCAGCTTCAACAGCGCCGGAAGCGATGAGCAGTTCTTC CASSFNSAGSDEQFF
. TRBJ2-7 . TRBV6-6 TGTGCCAGCAGTCCCTCGACAGGAGCCCTCTACGAGCAGTACTTC CASSPSTGALYEQYF
. TRBJ2-3 . TRBV5-6 TGTGCCAGCAGCATCGACTTTTCAGACGGCGATACGCAGTATTTT CASSIDFSDGDTQYF
TRBD1 TRBJ1-1 . TRBV5-1 TGCGCCAGCAGCTTGGGACAGGGCAGGTTCTCTGAAGCTTTCTTT CASSLGQGRFSEAFF
. TRBJ1-2 . TRBV6-1 TGTGCCAGCATGGTTTGGGGCAGGGGTGACTATGGCTACACCTTC CASMVWGRGDYGYTF
. TRBJ1-2 . TRBV4-1 TGCGCCAGCAGCCAGGCAGGTTTTGGCTACACCTTC CASSQAGFGYTF
. TRBJ2-7 . TRBV29-1 TGCAGCGTTACAAGCAGGGCGCGGGGCTACGAGCAGTACTTC CSVTSRARGYEQYF
. TRBJ2-5 . TRBV2 TGTGCCAGCAGTGAATCCCGTTTCCAAGAGACCCAGTACTTC CASSESRFQETQYF